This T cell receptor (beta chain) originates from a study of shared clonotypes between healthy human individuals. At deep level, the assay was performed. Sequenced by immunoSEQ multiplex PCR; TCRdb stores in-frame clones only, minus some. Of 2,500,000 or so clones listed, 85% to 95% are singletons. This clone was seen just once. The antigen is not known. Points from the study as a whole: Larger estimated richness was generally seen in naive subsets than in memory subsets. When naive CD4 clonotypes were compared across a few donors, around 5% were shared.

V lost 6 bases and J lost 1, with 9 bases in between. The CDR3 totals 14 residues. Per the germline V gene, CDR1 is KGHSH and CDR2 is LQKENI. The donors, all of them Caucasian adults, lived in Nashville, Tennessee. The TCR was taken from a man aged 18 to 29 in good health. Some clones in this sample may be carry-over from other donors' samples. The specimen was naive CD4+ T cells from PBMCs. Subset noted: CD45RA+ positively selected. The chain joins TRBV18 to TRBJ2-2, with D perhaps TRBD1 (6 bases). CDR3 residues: CASSYRENTGELFF. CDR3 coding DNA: TGTGCCAGCTCGTACAGGGAGAACACCGGGGAGCTGTTTTTT. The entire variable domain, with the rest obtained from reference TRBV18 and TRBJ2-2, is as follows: NAGVMQNPRHLVRRRGQEARLRCSPMKGHSHVYWYRQLPEEGLKFMVYLQKENIIDESGMPKERFSAEFPKEGPSILRIQQVVRGDSAAYFCASSYRENTGELFFGEGSRLTVL.